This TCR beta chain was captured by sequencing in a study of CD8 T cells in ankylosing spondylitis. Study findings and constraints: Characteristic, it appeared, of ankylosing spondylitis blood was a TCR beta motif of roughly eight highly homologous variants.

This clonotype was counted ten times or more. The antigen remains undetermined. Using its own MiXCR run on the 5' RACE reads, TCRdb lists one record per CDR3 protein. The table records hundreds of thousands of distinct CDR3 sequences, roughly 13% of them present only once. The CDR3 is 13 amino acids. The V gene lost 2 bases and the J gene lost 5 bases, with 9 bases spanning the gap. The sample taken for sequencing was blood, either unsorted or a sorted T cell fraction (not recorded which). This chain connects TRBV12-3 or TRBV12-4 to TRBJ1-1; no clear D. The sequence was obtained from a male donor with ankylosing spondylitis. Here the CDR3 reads CASSLLESTEAFF. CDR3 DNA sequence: TGTGCCAGCAGTTTATTGGAGTCTACTGAAGCTTTCTTT.